This is a list of T cell receptor beta chains from one sample in a study of T cell changes during pregnancy in multiple sclerosis. The assay was immunoSEQ multiplex PCR, and TCRdb's table has in-frame clones only and misses some. The sample shows nearly 110,000 clones, 85% to 95% of them seen only once. The specimen comprised peripheral blood, sampled in the third trimester of pregnancy. These receptors were obtained from a female donor in good health, enrolled as a control in a pregnancy study. Both conserved end residues are part of each CDR3. The D gene is left open where the match is weak.

cdr3_aa	d_call	v_call	j_call
CASSATSGGADEQFF	TRBD2	TRBV6-6	TRBJ2-1
CASSPWTGDNQPQHF	TRBD1	TRBV5-1	TRBJ1-5
CASSQAAAGDNEQFF	.	TRBV4-3	TRBJ2-1
CASSLGVSSYNEQFF	.	TRBV6-4	TRBJ2-1
CASSVARRGADTQYF	.	TRBV9	TRBJ2-3
CASSLFRQGADTQYF	TRBD1	TRBV11-3	TRBJ2-3
CAITGGKNEKLFF	TRBD1	TRBV10-3	TRBJ1-4
CASSLGDWDGYTF	.	TRBV5-5	TRBJ1-2
CASRQGADGYTF	TRBD1	TRBV19	TRBJ1-2
CASSPKGAQYF	.	TRBV7-2	TRBJ2-5
CALGRGNIQYF	.	TRBV30	TRBJ2-4
CASSLEGARDTQYF	.	TRBV7-3	TRBJ2-3
CASSLGRSSYNEQFF	.	TRBV5-1	TRBJ2-1
CASRGPAQPQHF	TRBD1	TRBV19	TRBJ1-5
CASSLHLPGITSDTQYF	.	TRBV5-4	TRBJ2-3
CASSKPTGAGEQFF	TRBD1	TRBV6-5	TRBJ2-1
CASSYSVRATYEQYF	.	TRBV6-5	TRBJ2-7
CAISGLSGGPGSYNEQFF	TRBD2	TRBV10-3	TRBJ2-1
CAWSVQFGTGDTEAFF	TRBD1	TRBV30	TRBJ1-1
CASSLRLAGARAQYF	TRBD2	TRBV7-9	TRBJ2-5
CASSLGIQLAGGADEQFF	TRBD2	TRBV13	TRBJ2-1
CASSLMPSGATDTQYF	TRBD2	TRBV5-1	TRBJ2-3
CASSLVLAASTDTQYF	TRBD2	TRBV7-2	TRBJ2-3
CASSYRIQGNYGYTF	.	TRBV7-3	TRBJ1-2
CASSLRGLETDTQYF	.	TRBV7-3	TRBJ2-3
CASSFRSSGGPDEQFF	TRBD2	TRBV11-2	TRBJ2-1
CASSLSANTIYF	.	TRBV5-6	TRBJ1-3
CASSIQRQGNQPQHF	TRBD1	TRBV19	TRBJ1-5
CASSLGGRGYATYEQYF	.	TRBV13	TRBJ2-7
CATSRDRGLSIYNEQFF	.	TRBV15	TRBJ2-1
CASSRPGGREGYTF	TRBD1	TRBV6-5	TRBJ1-2
CASSLERIGGEQYF	.	TRBV7-2	TRBJ2-7
CASHRSYGYTF	.	TRBV19	TRBJ1-2
CARSFGQGAYEQYF	TRBD1	TRBV5-3	TRBJ2-7
CASSPPRTEAFF	.	TRBV7-8	TRBJ1-1
CASRPGTGGDGYTF	TRBD1	TRBV6-4	TRBJ1-2
CASSPINRGLDEGTEAFF	TRBD1	TRBV18	TRBJ1-1